The text below deals with one TCR beta chain. The V end lost 3 bases, the J end lost 2 bases, and 12 bases lay between the germline ends. CDR3 length: 14 residues. CDR1 is SGDLS, CDR2 YYNGEE, per germline. These data originate in a study of OX40 agonist ivuxolimab in advanced cancers. The wider study: Patients received intravenous ivuxolimab every 2 weeks at 0.01 to 10 mg/kg. Dose-escalation patients were diagnosed with hepatocellular carcinoma, melanoma, renal cell cancer or head and neck cancer.

Sequencing was performed with immunoSEQ multiplex PCR; in TCRdb, only in-frame clones are kept and a portion is missing. The repertoire has some 70,000 clones, approximately 88% of them found once; the top ten carry roughly 2.1%. The chain carries TRBV9 and TRBJ2-7; D uncertain. This receptor was taken from an adult with an advanced solid tumor such as melanoma, head and neck, liver or kidney cancer. This specimen consisted of CD4+ or CD8+ T cells sorted from blood, obtained in a trial of the OX40 agonist ivuxolimab. CDR3 residues: CASSGLGNPYEQYF. In DNA, the CDR3 is TGTGCCAGCAGCGGATTAGGGAATCCCTACGAGCAGTACTTC.